This note documents a single TCR beta chain sequence. The entry originates in a study of cytomegalovirus exposure and HLA in healthy donors. The CDR3 is 12 residues long. CDR1 is LNHDA and CDR2 is SQIVND in the germline V gene (reference sequence). Germline trimming cut 6 bases from V and 3 bases from J; bases unmatched to any gene: 1. Use of 60 Vbeta and 13 Jbeta primers characterized the PCR. Using immunoSEQ multiplex PCR, the repertoire was profiled, and TCRdb retains in-frame clones only, with some absent. The table shows about 57,000 clones, with roughly 83% occurring only once. The rearrangement links TRBV19 to TRBJ1-2; 7 nucleotides line up with TRBD1. Sequenced: PBMCs. This sequence originates from a man aged 25 to 40 in good health and CMV-seronegative. The CDR3 sequence: CASRGGHYGYTF. The CDR3 DNA is TGTGCCAGTAGAGGGGGCCACTATGGCTACACCTTC. Full variable domain (remainder filled in from reference TRBV19 and TRBJ1-2): DGGITQSPKYLFRKEGQNVTLSCEQNLNHDAMYWYRQDPGQGLRLIYYSQIVNDFQKGDIAEGYSVSREKKESFPLTVTSAQKNPTAFYLCASRGGHYGYTFGSGTRLTVV.